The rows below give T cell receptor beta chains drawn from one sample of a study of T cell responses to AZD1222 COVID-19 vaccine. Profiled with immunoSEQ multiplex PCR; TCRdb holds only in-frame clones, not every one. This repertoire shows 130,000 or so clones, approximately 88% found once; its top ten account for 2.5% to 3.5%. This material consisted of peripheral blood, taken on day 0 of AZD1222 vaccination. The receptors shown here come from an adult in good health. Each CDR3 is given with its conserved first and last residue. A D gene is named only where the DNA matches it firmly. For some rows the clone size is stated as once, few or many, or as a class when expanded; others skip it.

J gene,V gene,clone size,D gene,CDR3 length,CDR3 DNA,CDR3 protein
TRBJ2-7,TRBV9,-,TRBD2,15,TGTGCCAGCAGCCCGGGGACTAGCGGGCTCTACGAGCAGTACTTC,CASSPGTSGLYEQYF
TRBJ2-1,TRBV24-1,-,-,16,TGTGCCACCAGTGATACTCGAGGGTCTGACCTTAATGAGCAGTTCTTC,CATSDTRGSDLNEQFF
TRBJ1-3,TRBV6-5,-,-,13,TGTGCCAGCAGTTACCGCGTGGGGAACACCATATATTTT,CASSYRVGNTIYF
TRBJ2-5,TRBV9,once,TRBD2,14,TGTGCCAGCAGCTCCTGGACTAGTCAAGAGACCCAGTACTTC,CASSSWTSQETQYF
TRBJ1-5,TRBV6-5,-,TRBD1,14,TGTGCCAGCAGTTCCTTGACAGGGCGACAGCCCCAGCATTTT,CASSSLTGRQPQHF
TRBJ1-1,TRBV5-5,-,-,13,TGTGCCAGCAGCTTTGCTATGAACACTGAAGCTTTCTTT,CASSFAMNTEAFF
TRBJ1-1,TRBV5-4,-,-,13,TGTGCCAGCAGCCCACATTTTCTCACTGAAGCTTTCTTT,CASSPHFLTEAFF
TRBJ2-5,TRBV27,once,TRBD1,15,TGTGCCAGCAGGCTAGACAGGGGGCTACAAGAGACCCAGTACTTC,CASRLDRGLQETQYF
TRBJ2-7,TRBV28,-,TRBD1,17,TGTGCCAGCAGTCTCGGACAGGGTTTCGGGGTTACCTACGAGCAGTACTTC,CASSLGQGFGVTYEQYF
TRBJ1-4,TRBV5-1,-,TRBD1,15,TGCGCCAGCAGCGGCCAGGGGGCAACTAATGAAAAACTGTTTTTT,CASSGQGATNEKLFF
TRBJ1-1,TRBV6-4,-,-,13,TGTGCCAGCAGTGAGGGAGTGGGCACTGAAGCTTTCTTT,CASSEGVGTEAFF
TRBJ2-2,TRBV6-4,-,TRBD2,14,TGTGCCAGCAGAGGGACTAGCCACACCGGGGAGCTGTTTTTT,CASRGTSHTGELFF
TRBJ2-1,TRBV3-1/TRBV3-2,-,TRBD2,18,TGTGCCAGCAGCCAACCGTGGGCCAAGCGGGGGGGCAACAATGAGCAGTTCTTC,CASSQPWAKRGGNNEQFF
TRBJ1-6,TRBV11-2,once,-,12,TGTGCCAGCAGCTTTGGAGTCTCACCCCTCCACTTT,CASSFGVSPLHF
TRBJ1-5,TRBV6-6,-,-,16,TGTGCCAGCAGCCACCCAGAAGGGTTAAGCAATCAGCCCCAGCATTTT,CASSHPEGLSNQPQHF
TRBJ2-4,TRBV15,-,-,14,TGTGCCACCAGCAGGGGTCGGGAGCGGGACATTCAGTACTTC,CATSRGRERDIQYF
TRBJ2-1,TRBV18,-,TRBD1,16,TGTGCCAGCTCCCTCGACAGGGGGCGTTCCTACAATGAGCAGTTCTTC,CASSLDRGRSYNEQFF
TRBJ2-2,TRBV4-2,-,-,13,TGTGCCAGCAGCCAAGATTCCTCCGGGGAGCTGTTTTTT,CASSQDSSGELFF
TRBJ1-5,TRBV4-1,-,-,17,TGCGCCAGCAGCCAAGGGGCCCCAGGGTATAGCAATCAGCCCCAGCATTTT,CASSQGAPGYSNQPQHF
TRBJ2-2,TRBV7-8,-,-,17,TGTGCCAGCAGCTCCTTAACCGGGACAAAGGAAACCGGGGAGCTGTTTTTT,CASSSLTGTKETGELFF
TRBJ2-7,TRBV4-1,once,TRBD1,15,TGCGCCAGCAGCCAAGCCGGGACAGGGAGCCGCGAGCAGTACTTC,CASSQAGTGSREQYF
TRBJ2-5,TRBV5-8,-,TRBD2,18,TGTGCCAGCAGCTTGCTTCTAGCGGGAGGGGGCGGCCTGGAGACCCAGTACTTC,CASSLLLAGGGGLETQYF
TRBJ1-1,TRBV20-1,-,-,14,TGCAGTGGTAGTACCGGGACAACGAACGCTGAAGCTTTCTTT,CSGSTGTTNAEAFF
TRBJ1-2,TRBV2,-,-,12,TGTGCCAGCACCCAGGGGATCCATGGCTACACCTTC,CASTQGIHGYTF
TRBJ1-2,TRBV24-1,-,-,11,TGTGCCACCAGTTCCCTGCGGGGCTACACCTTC,CATSSLRGYTF
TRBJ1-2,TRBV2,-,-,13,TGTGCCAGCAGTGTGTCAGGCAGCTATGGCTACACCTTC,CASSVSGSYGYTF
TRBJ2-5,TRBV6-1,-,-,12,TGTGCCAGCAGTGAACCCCCCGCGGCCCAGTACTTC,CASSEPPAAQYF
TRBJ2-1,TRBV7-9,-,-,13,TGTGCCAGCAGCTTAACCTCTGGGGTCCTGCAGTTCTTC,CASSLTSGVLQFF
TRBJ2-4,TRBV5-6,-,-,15,TGTGCCAGCAGCTTGGTGCAGCTAGCCAAAAACATTCAGTACTTC,CASSLVQLAKNIQYF
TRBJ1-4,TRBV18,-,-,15,TGTGCCAGCTCACCAGCCAGTACCCTGGGGGAAAAACTGTTTTTT,CASSPASTLGEKLFF
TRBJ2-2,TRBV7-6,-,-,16,TGTGCCAGCAGTCCCACGGCGGGGTCGAACACCGGGGAGCTGTTTTTT,CASSPTAGSNTGELFF
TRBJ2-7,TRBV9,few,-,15,TGTGCCAGCAGCCTATTTCCGACAGATACCTACGAGCAGTACTTC,CASSLFPTDTYEQYF
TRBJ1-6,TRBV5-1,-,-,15,TGCGCCAGCAGCTTGGAGGCGAATTCGAATTCACCCCTCCACTTT,CASSLEANSNSPLHF
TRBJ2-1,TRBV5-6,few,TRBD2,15,TGTGCCAGCAGCCGAGGGACTAGCGGGAGTCATGAGCAGTTCTTC,CASSRGTSGSHEQFF
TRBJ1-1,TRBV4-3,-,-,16,TGCGCCAGCAGCCAAGATTTTCGTGGCAGCGGCACTGAAGCTTTCTTT,CASSQDFRGSGTEAFF
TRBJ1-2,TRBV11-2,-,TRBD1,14,TGTGCCAGCAGCGCGACCGGGACAGATTATGGCTACACCTTC,CASSATGTDYGYTF
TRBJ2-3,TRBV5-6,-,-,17,TGTGCCAGCAGCTATTACAGGGTCACCCCTTACTTAGATACGCAGTATTTT,CASSYYRVTPYLDTQYF
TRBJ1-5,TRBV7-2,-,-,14,TGTGCCAGCAGCTTCGATCCCAACTATCAGCCCCAGCATTTT,CASSFDPNYQPQHF
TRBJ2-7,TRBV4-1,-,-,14,TGCGCCAGCAGCCTCGACAGGTTTGGCGACGAGCAGTACTTC,CASSLDRFGDEQYF
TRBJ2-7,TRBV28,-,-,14,TGTGCCAGCAGCCCCGGGACGGCATCCTACGAGCAGTACTTC,CASSPGTASYEQYF
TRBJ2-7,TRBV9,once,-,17,TGTGCCAGCAGCCACCGAGGGGAGGGGGCGCTAACCTACGAGCAGTACTTC,CASSHRGEGALTYEQYF
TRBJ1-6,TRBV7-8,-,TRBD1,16,TGTGCCAGCAGTCTAACAGGGACAGGGGTATTTTCACCCCTCCACTTT,CASSLTGTGVFSPLHF
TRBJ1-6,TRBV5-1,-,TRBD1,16,TGCGCCAGCAGGTCGACCCCGGGACAGGGCAATTCACCCCTCCACTTT,CASRSTPGQGNSPLHF
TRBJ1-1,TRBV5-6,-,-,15,TGTGCCAGCAGCTTGGCGGGAGTTAGCGGCACTGAAGCTTTCTTT,CASSLAGVSGTEAFF
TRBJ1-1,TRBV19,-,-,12,TGTGCCACTGCACCAACGGGCACTGAAGCTTTCTTT,CATAPTGTEAFF
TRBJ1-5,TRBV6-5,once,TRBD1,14,TGTGCCAGCAGTTTTTACAGGGGTGATCAGCCCCAGCATTTT,CASSFYRGDQPQHF
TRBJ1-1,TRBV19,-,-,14,TGTGCCAGTAGTATAGAAACAGGACGAGCTGAAGCTTTCTTT,CASSIETGRAEAFF
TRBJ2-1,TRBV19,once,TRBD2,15,TGTGCCAGTAGCCCGGGGACTAGCGGGAGAGATGAGCAGTTCTTC,CASSPGTSGRDEQFF
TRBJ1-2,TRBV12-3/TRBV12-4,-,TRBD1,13,TGTGCCAGCAGTACCTACGACAGGGATGGCTACACCTTC,CASSTYDRDGYTF
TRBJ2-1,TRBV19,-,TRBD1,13,TGTGCCAGTAGTATACAGGGGGCAAATGAGCAGTTCTTC,CASSIQGANEQFF
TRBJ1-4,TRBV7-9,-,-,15,TGTGCCAGCAGCCCCGCCAGGGGAAGAAGTGAAAAACTGTTTTTT,CASSPARGRSEKLFF
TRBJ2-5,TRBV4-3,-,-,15,TGCGCCAGCAGCCAAGCCCCCGGAGGGTACGAGACCCAGTACTTC,CASSQAPGGYETQYF